What follows are 14 T cell receptor beta chains derived from one specimen sequenced in a study of shared clonotypes between healthy human individuals. The table came from immunoSEQ multiplex PCR; TCRdb's copy has only in-frame clones and leaves some out. The data show roughly 220,000 clones, over 60% seen once. The sample was memory CD4+ T cells sorted from blood. Subset denoted: CD45RA-negative fraction. These receptors were taken from a young man in good health.

This clone came up a few times. The V and J genes are TRBV7-2 and TRBJ2-3; the D gene could be TRBD1 or TRBD2 (6 bases each). The CDR3 runs 16 residues. V was cut by 3 bases and J by 7 bases, with 20 bases left in between. Per germline, CDR1 SGHTA and CDR2 FQGNSA. This CDR3 reads CASSFRRRGAVYTQYF. The DNA of the CDR3 is TGTGCCAGCAGCTTTAGGAGGAGGGGGGCTGTTTATACGCAGTATTTT.

This clone was found once. J is TRBJ2-3 and V is TRBV5-3; no clear D. TRBV5-3 is reported as an ORF; its role is uncertain. V was trimmed by 1 base and J by 5 bases, leaving 11 bases between them. The CDR3 is made up of 14 amino acids. DNA of the CDR3: TGTGCCAGAAGCTTGTTTTTGGCTGGAGATACGCAGTATTTT. Amino acids: CARSLFLAGDTQYF.

CDR3 sequence reads: CASSRLWGSGEDTQYF. CDR3 nucleotides: TGTGCCAGCTCACGACTGTGGGGGTCGGGGGAAGATACGCAGTATTTT. This rearrangement joins TRBV18 to TRBJ2-3; tentative D call: TRBD2 (6 bases). Between the trimmed V and J ends, which lost 4 bases and 5 bases, there was a span of 19 bases. The length of the CDR3 is 16 residues. Germline V gene lookup returns CDR1 KGHSH and CDR2 LQKENI. Full variable domain (remainder filled in from reference TRBV18 and TRBJ2-3): NAGVMQNPRHLVRRRGQEARLRCSPMKGHSHVYWYRQLPEEGLKFMVYLQKENIIDESGMPKERFSAEFPKEGPSILRIQQVVRGDSAAYFCASSRLWGSGEDTQYFGPGTRLTVL.

The chain combines TRBV5-1 with TRBJ1-1, with TRBD1 identical over 7 bases. Germline V CDR1 and CDR2: SGHRS, YFSETQ. V shed 5 bases, J shed 1 base, and the junction held 5 bases outside the gene matches. The CDR3 consists of 14 residues. The CDR3 region has the DNA TGCGCCAGCAGTTCCCAGGGGGGGAACACTGAAGCTTTCTTT. Protein sequence: CASSSQGGNTEAFF.

This clone appeared once. V gene TRBV4-3 combines with J gene TRBJ1-2; 7 bases match TRBD1. The CDR3 contains 16 residues. V shed 0 bases and J 7 bases; nucleotides not matched to a gene: 11. CDR1 LGHNA and CDR2 YSLEER come from the germline V gene. CDR3 amino acids: CASSQEGTDPYFGYTF. CDR3 sequence (DNA): TGCGCCAGCAGCCAAGAGGGGACAGACCCATATTTTGGCTACACCTTC.

The CDR3 sequence: CASSLGRGPPYEQYF. The CDR3 nucleotides read TGTGCCAGCAGCTTGGGCAGGGGGCCCCCCTACGAGCAGTACTTC. This chain joins TRBV11-2 and TRBJ2-7, with TRBD1 matching over 8 bases. The CDR3 is 15 amino acids. Per germline, CDR1 SGHAT and CDR2 FQNNGV. V gave up 3 bases and J gave up 2 bases; unmatched junction bases: 6.

The rearrangement links TRBV19 to TRBJ1-5, with no clear D. Germline loops: CDR1 LNHDA, CDR2 SQIVND (reference sequence). This CDR3 is built from 14 residues. The V and J ends lost 2 bases and 2 bases respectively, with 7 bases between them. The CDR3 region has the DNA TGTGCCAGTAGTATACTGTGGGGCAATCAGCCCCAGCATTTT. It is translated as CASSILWGNQPQHF.

This clone appeared a few times. A read error may produce the germline difference seen at one junction end. The chain joins TRBV2 to TRBJ2-5, with TRBD1 matching 7 bases. Germline CDR1 is SNHLY and CDR2 is FYNNEI. The CDR3 contains 12 residues. This CDR3 reads CASSVDDRVGNF. For the CDR3, the DNA is TGTGCCAGCAGTGTAGATGACAGGGTTGGGAACTTC.

This clone came up many times. This chain connects TRBV6-1 to TRBJ2-5, with TRBD2 matching over 12 bases. Per germline, CDR1 MNHNS and CDR2 SASEGT. The CDR3 length is 15 residues. V shed 2 bases, J shed 4 bases, and the junction held 2 bases outside the gene matches. The CDR3 nucleotides read TGTGCCAGCAGTGAACTAGCGGGAGGGCCAGAGACCCAGTACTTC. Translated: CASSELAGGPETQYF.

This clone was counted only a few times. The chain carries TRBV27 and TRBJ2-7; 7 nucleotides line up with TRBD2. CDR3 length: 15 amino acids. Per the germline V gene, CDR1 is MNHEY and CDR2 is SMNVEV (reference sequence). The V segment lost 5 bases and the J segment 0 bases; nucleotides outside the gene matches: 7. The CDR3 DNA reads TGTGCCAGCAGTCCCATCGGCGGGAGCTCCTACGAGCAGTACTTC. Protein: CASSPIGGSSYEQYF.

The chain uses TRBV5-1 and TRBJ2-5; 9 bases match TRBD2. CDR1 is SGHRS, CDR2 YFSETQ, per germline. V dropped 4 bases and J dropped 2; count of bases not matched to a gene: 6. The CDR3 has 15 amino acids. CDR3 DNA: TGCGCCAGCAGCCTTAGGACTAGCGAGCAAGAGACCCAGTACTTC. The encoded protein is CASSLRTSEQETQYF.

This clone counts as medium-sized. The gene calls are TRBV6-5 and TRBJ2-7, with D possibly TRBD1 on 6 matching bases. Germline values: CDR1 MNHEY, CDR2 SVGAGI. The V and J ends lost 2 bases and 0 bases respectively, with 11 bases between them. CDR3 size: 15 residues. The CDR3 DNA reads as TGTGCCAGCAGTTACGGTACAGGGATCTCCTACGAGCAGTACTTC. It is translated as CASSYGTGISYEQYF.

The V gene is TRBV5-1, the J gene TRBJ1-1; 12 nucleotides line up with TRBD1. Looked up from germline, CDR1 is SGHRS and CDR2 is YFSETQ. The CDR3 loop spans 18 amino acids. V shed 5 bases, J shed 1 base, and the junction held 12 bases outside the gene matches. DNA of the CDR3: TGCGCCAGCAGATTTTTAGGGACAGGGGGCCTCCGGAACACTGAAGCTTTCTTT. It encodes CASRFLGTGGLRNTEAFF.

This clone showed up just a few times. The chain has TRBV19 and TRBJ2-7, with D possibly TRBD1 on 5 matching bases. Trimming took off 5 bases at V and 0 bases at J, with 14 bases between the two ends. The CDR3 is made up of 15 amino acids. In germline, CDR1 is LNHDA, CDR2 SQIVND (reference sequence). The CDR3 here is CASSYDSQTSYEQYF. The CDR3 coding sequence is TGTGCCAGTAGTTACGACAGCCAAACCTCCTACGAGCAGTACTTC.